This T cell receptor beta chain is from a study of CD8+ T cells in alopecia areata. General observations from the study: Scalp specimens additionally yield sequences from normal skin's resident alphabeta T cells. Relative to normal scalp, lesional scalp, especially alopecia totalis/universalis, showed higher clonality. Compared with mice, patients displayed less clear TCR sharing, possibly for HLA-related reasons.

This CDR3 has 17 amino acids. Trimming at V came to 4 bases and at J to 0 bases, leaving 6 bases not matched to a gene. Germline V CDR1 and CDR2: SGHTA, FQGNSA. cDNA prepared by RNA extraction and subsequent reverse transcription served as the template for sequencing. Clones were sequenced by immunoSEQ multiplex PCR, and TCRdb holds only the in-frame ones, with some missing. The sample records over 90,000 clones, 55% being singletons. PBMC-derived CD4+ and CD8+ T cells were sorted. Notes on this clone: Its antigen is not identified.

The clonotype was recovered from a human donor in good health. The sequenced material came from CD4+ T cells sorted from blood. The gene calls are TRBV7-2 and TRBJ1-6, with 7 bases matching TRBD1. CDR3 protein: CASSSPTGISYNSPLHF. CDR3 nucleotides: TGTGCCAGCAGCTCCCCGACAGGGATCTCCTATAATTCACCCCTCCACTTT.